A single sample gave rise to the 26 T cell receptor beta chains below, sequenced in a study of blood T cell repertoires in COVID-19. Sequenced by immunoSEQ multiplex PCR; TCRdb stores in-frame clones only, minus some. Altogether 100,000 to 150,000 clones are present, 86% being singletons, with the ten largest covering roughly 5.4%. The material sequenced was peripheral blood. Every receptor here comes from a human donor in a cohort sampled during active COVID-19.

As concerns this clone: Other DNA variants within this sample encode the same CDR3. This sequence joins TRBV18 and TRBJ2-5, with no clear D. V lost 3 bases, J lost 2 bases, and 7 bases lay in between. The CDR3 is 13 amino acids. The germline V gene has CDR1 KGHSH and CDR2 LQKENI. The CDR3 here is CASSPPGQETQYF. The CDR3, as DNA: TGTGCCAGCTCACCTCCAGGACAAGAGACCCAGTACTTC.

The V call is TRBV3-1 (or the pseudogene TRBV3-2), the J call TRBJ1-1; 7 bases are shared with TRBD1. Trimming cost V 1 base and J 4 bases; bases outside gene matches: 3. The CDR3 spans 14 residues. Germline V gene lookup returns CDR1 LGHDT and CDR2 YNNKEL (reference sequence). CDR3 protein: CASSQAAGGTEAFF. CDR3 coding DNA: TGTGCCAGCAGCCAAGCGGCAGGGGGCACTGAAGCTTTCTTT.

The V gene is TRBV4-3, the J gene TRBJ2-7; weak D call: TRBD2 (6 bases). V shed 1 base and J shed 0 bases, with 16 bases lying between them. The CDR3 is made up of 17 amino acids. The germline CDR1 and CDR2 sequences are LGHNA and YSLEER. Here the CDR3 reads CASSQGAGWNPSYEQYF. In DNA form, the CDR3 reads TGCGCCAGCAGCCAAGGGGCGGGGTGGAACCCCTCCTACGAGCAGTACTTC.

V is TRBV19 and J is TRBJ2-1; D is undetermined. V was trimmed by 3 bases and J by 4 bases, leaving 22 bases between them. The CDR3 contains 18 residues. Germline lookup yields CDR1 LNHDA and CDR2 SQIVND (reference sequence). The CDR3 reads CASSILLEGGYPYNEQFF. The CDR3 nucleotides read TGTGCCAGTAGTATTTTGTTGGAAGGCGGCTACCCGTACAATGAGCAGTTCTTC.

The V call is TRBV30, the J call TRBJ2-1, with a tentative D call TRBD2 (5 bases). Between the trimmed V and J ends, which lost 3 bases and 5 bases, there was a span of 11 bases. The CDR3 sequence is 13 residues long. Germline V gene data show CDR1 as GTSNPN and CDR2 as SVGIG (reference sequence). The DNA for the CDR3 is TGTGCCTGGAGGCCCGACGGGGACAATGAGCAGTTCTTC. Protein: CAWRPDGDNEQFF. The whole variable domain, filled in from reference TRBV30 and TRBJ2-1, reads SQTIHQWPATLVQPVGSPLSLECTVEGTSNPNLYWYRQAAGRGLQLLFYSVGIGQISSEVPQNLSASRPQDRQFILSSKKLLLSDSGFYLCAWRPDGDNEQFFGPGTRLTVL.

This rearrangement joins TRBV6-5 to TRBJ1-5; 11 nucleotides agree with TRBD1. The germline V gene has CDR1 MNHEY and CDR2 SVGAGI. The V gene end was trimmed by 6 bases and the J gene end by 9 bases; junction bases not matched to a gene: 7. This CDR3 has 14 residues. CDR3 in amino acids: CASRVDRGRGPQHF. CDR3 DNA: TGTGCCAGCAGAGTGGACAGGGGGCGAGGGCCCCAGCATTTT.

The chain recombines TRBV5-1 with TRBJ2-1; 8 bases line up with TRBD2. Germline V gene data show CDR1 as SGHRS and CDR2 as YFSETQ. V lost 5 bases and J lost 2; bases outside the gene matches: 9. The CDR3 runs to 16 residues. CDR3 sequence reads: CASRPGGASTYNEQFF. The CDR3 nucleotides read TGCGCCAGCAGGCCGGGAGGGGCTTCCACCTACAATGAGCAGTTCTTC.

The chain has TRBV12-3 or TRBV12-4 and TRBJ1-6; D unresolved. The CDR3 sequence is 12 residues long. Between the trimmed V and J ends, which lost 6 bases and 8 bases, there was a span of 8 bases. DNA for the CDR3: TGTGCCAGCAGAGGAGACCATTCACCCCTCCACTTT. Its translation is CASRGDHSPLHF.

The chain links TRBV5-1 to TRBJ2-3, with TRBD2 identical over 11 bases. Trimming removed 4 bases from V and 3 bases from J; junction bases left unmatched: 13. Germline loops: CDR1 SGHRS, CDR2 YFSETQ. This CDR3 has 18 amino acids. In DNA, the CDR3 is TGCGCCAGCAGCAAGGGGCTAGCGGGAGGAGGGTTTACAGATACGCAGTATTTT. It codes for CASSKGLAGGGFTDTQYF.

V is TRBV6-5 and J is TRBJ2-3, with TRBD2 as a possible D gene (5 bases). Germline V gene data show CDR1 as MNHEY and CDR2 as SVGAGI. The ends were cut back, 6 bases at V and 0 bases at J, with 13 bases in the middle. There are 15 residues in the CDR3. The CDR3 protein is CASRVGSFSTDTQYF. DNA for the CDR3: TGTGCCAGCAGAGTAGGGAGCTTTAGCACAGATACGCAGTATTTT.

The rearrangement joins TRBV15 to TRBJ1-6; D remains unclear. The CDR3 contains 13 residues. V dropped 0 bases and J dropped 9 bases, with 6 bases sitting between them. Germline loops: CDR1 LNHNV, CDR2 YYDKDF (reference sequence). CDR3: CATSRDLSSPLHF. CDR3 sequence (DNA): TGTGCCACCAGCAGAGATTTGAGTTCACCCCTCCACTTT.

The rearrangement uses TRBV24-1 and TRBJ2-2, with 8 bases lining up with TRBD2. Germline CDR1 reads KGHDR; CDR2 reads SFDVKD. The CDR3 runs to 13 residues. Trimming removed 8 bases from V and 3 bases from J; junction bases left unmatched: 1. CDR3 in DNA: TGTGCCACCACGGGGGGGCACACCGGGGAGCTGTTTTTT. Its protein product is CATTGGHTGELFF.

The chain employs TRBV28 and TRBJ2-3; 7 positions agree with TRBD2. The CDR3 contains 15 residues. Germline assignment: CDR1 MDHEN and CDR2 SYDVKM. Trimming at V came to 2 bases and at J to 11 bases, leaving 13 bases not matched to a gene. The CDR3 nucleotides read TGTGCCAGCAGTTTACCCGGGACCCGCGGGAGTGAGCAGTATTTT. Amino acid sequence: CASSLPGTRGSEQYF.

The V and J genes are TRBV5-6 and TRBJ2-1; 10 bases are a match to TRBD2. The V gene end was trimmed by 6 bases and the J gene end by 4 bases; junction bases not matched to a gene: 7. The length of the CDR3 is 15 residues. Germline CDR1 reads SGHDT; CDR2 reads YYEEEE. The CDR3 DNA sequence: TGTGCCAGCAACCCAGGACTAGCGGTTTACAATGAGCAGTTCTTC. Residues: CASNPGLAVYNEQFF.

The CDR3 DNA follows: TGTGCCAGCAGCCACTTAGTAGACTATGGCTACACCTTC. Translating gives CASSHLVDYGYTF. The V gene is TRBV3-1 (or the pseudogene TRBV3-2), the J gene TRBJ1-2; D is uncertain. Trimming removed 3 bases from V and 3 bases from J, with 8 bases in between. Germline-derived CDR1 and CDR2 are LGHDT and YNNKEL (reference sequence). The CDR3 is made up of 13 amino acids.

V and J are TRBV12-3 or TRBV12-4 and TRBJ2-5; D perhaps matches TRBD2 (5 bases). The length of the CDR3 is 12 residues. Deletions cut 6 bases from V and 5 bases from J, with 10 bases between. As DNA, the CDR3 is TGTGCCAGCAGCGGGGAGCGGGAGACCCAGTACTTC. Protein: CASSGERETQYF.

The chain recombines TRBV19 with TRBJ2-3, with no clear D. CDR1 is LNHDA and CDR2 is SQIVND in the germline V gene (reference sequence). Trimming stripped 3 bases from V and 2 bases from J, with 12 bases between. The CDR3 extends over 15 amino acids. This CDR3 is CASSMSLVTTDTQYF. In nucleotides, the CDR3 is TGTGCCAGTAGTATGAGTCTAGTTACCACAGATACGCAGTATTTT.

The chain has TRBV5-8 and TRBJ1-1; no clear D. Germline V gives CDR1 SGHTS, CDR2 YDEGEE. This CDR3 has 16 residues. V gave up 2 bases and J gave up 5 bases, with 19 bases separating them. Here the CDR3 reads CASSFDVRGSGTEAFF. The CDR3 coding sequence is TGTGCCAGCAGCTTTGACGTTCGCGGGAGCGGGACTGAAGCTTTCTTT.

The rearrangement uses TRBV7-8 and TRBJ1-1; TRBD1 matches 8 bases. V lost 7 bases to trimming and J lost 5 bases; unmatched junction nucleotides: 6. CDR1 SGHVS and CDR2 FQNEAQ come from the germline V gene. The CDR3 consists of 13 residues. CDR3 bases: TGTGCCAGCACTGGACAGGGACGAACTGAAGCTTTCTTT. It encodes CASTGQGRTEAFF. The complete variable domain, with remaining parts taken from reference TRBV7-8 and TRBJ1-1, reads GAGVSQSPRYKVAKRGQDVALRCDPISGHVSLFWYQQALGQGPEFLTYFQNEAQLDKSGLPSDRFFAERPEGSVSTLKIQRTQQEDSAVYLCASTGQGRTEAFFGQGTRLTVV.

The rearrangement uses TRBV10-2 and TRBJ2-3; D may be TRBD2 (6 bases). V gave up 5 bases and J gave up 6 bases, with 12 bases separating them. The length of the CDR3 is 13 residues. From germline, CDR1 is WSHSY and CDR2 SAAADI. The CDR3 nucleotides read TGCGCCAGCAGTAGGACGGGAGTGGATACGCAGTATTTT. As protein: CASSRTGVDTQYF.

V is TRBV12-3 or TRBV12-4 and J is TRBJ1-1; D is uncertain. The CDR3 consists of 12 residues. Between the trimmed V and J ends, which lost 3 bases and 4 bases, there was a span of 6 bases. The CDR3 coding sequence is TGTGCCAGCAGTTTCTACGGCACTGAAGCTTTCTTT. This translates into CASSFYGTEAFF.

CDR3 loop: CASSLSSGSYLQFF. Here the CDR3 DNA reads TGTGCCAGCAGCTTGTCCTCCGGGTCCTATCTTCAGTTCTTC. The chain links TRBV5-5 to TRBJ2-1; D remains ambiguous. Looked up from germline, CDR1 is SGHKS and CDR2 is YYEKEE (reference sequence). The ends were cut back, 1 base at V and 13 bases at J, with 18 bases in the middle. The CDR3 length is 14 residues.

The J gene is TRBJ1-1, the V gene TRBV11-2, with D unclear. The CDR3 covers 12 residues. Germline-derived CDR1 and CDR2 are SGHAT and FQNNGV. The V end was cut by 1 base, the J end by 6 bases, with 6 bases between. CDR3 DNA: TGTGCCAGCAGCTTAGGGTCGGCTGAAGCTTTCTTT. Its protein product is CASSLGSAEAFF. The variable domain in full, completed from reference TRBV11-2 and TRBJ1-1, reads EAGVAQSPRYKIIEKRQSVAFWCNPISGHATLYWYQQILGQGPKLLIQFQNNGVVDDSQLPKDRFSAERLKGVDSTLKIQPAKLEDSAVYLCASSLGSAEAFFGQGTRLTVV.

This clone showed up just once. This rearrangement joins TRBV28 to TRBJ1-5; 7 bases map to TRBD1. Germline V lookup: CDR1 MDHEN, CDR2 SYDVKM. The CDR3 runs 15 residues. Unmatched junction bases numbered 9, after V lost 3 bases and J lost 7 bases. The CDR3 bases are TGTGCCAGCAGTTTCCAGACAGGGACGAGCCAGCCCCAGCATTTT. Protein product: CASSFQTGTSQPQHF.

The rearrangement links TRBV6-6 to TRBJ1-2; D is perhaps TRBD1 (6 bases). This CDR3 has 14 residues. Trimming left V 5 bases short and J 2 bases short, with 12 bases between. Germline-derived CDR1 and CDR2 are MNHNY and SVGAGI (reference sequence). The CDR3 nucleotides read TGTGCCAGCAGTACCGCAGGGGCCAACTATGGCTACACCTTC. It translates to CASSTAGANYGYTF.

This clone occurred a few times. The chain joins TRBV5-4 to TRBJ2-7, with D possibly TRBD1 on 5 matching bases. Germline CDR1 SGHNT, CDR2 YYREEE (reference sequence). Between the trimmed V and J ends, which lost 4 bases and 2 bases, there was a span of 13 bases. This CDR3 comprises 14 residues. DNA of the CDR3: TGTGCCAGCAGCCTGGGGCGGAGCCCCTACGAGCAGTACTTC. It specifies CASSLGRSPYEQYF. Combining the CDR3 with reference TRBV5-4 and TRBJ2-7 gives the whole variable domain ETGVTQSPTHLIKTRGQQVTLRCSSQSGHNTVSWYQQALGQGPQFIFQYYREEENGRGNFPPRFSGLQFPNYSSELNVNALELDDSALYLCASSLGRSPYEQYFGPGTRLTVT.